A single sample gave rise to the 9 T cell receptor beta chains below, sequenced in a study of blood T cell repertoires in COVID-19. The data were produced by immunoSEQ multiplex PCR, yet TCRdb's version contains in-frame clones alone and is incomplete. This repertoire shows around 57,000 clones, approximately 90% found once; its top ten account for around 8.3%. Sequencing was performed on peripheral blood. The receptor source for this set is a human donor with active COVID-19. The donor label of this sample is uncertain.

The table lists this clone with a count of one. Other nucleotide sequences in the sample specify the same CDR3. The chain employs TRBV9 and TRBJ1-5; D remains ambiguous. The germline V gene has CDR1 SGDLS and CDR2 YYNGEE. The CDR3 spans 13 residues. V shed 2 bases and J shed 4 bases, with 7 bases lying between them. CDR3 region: CASSVHGNQPQHF. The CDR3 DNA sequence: TGTGCCAGCAGCGTTCACGGTAATCAGCCCCAGCATTTT.

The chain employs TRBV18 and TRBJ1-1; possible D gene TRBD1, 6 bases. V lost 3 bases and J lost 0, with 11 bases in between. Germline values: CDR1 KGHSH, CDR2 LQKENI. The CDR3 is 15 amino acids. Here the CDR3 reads CASSPAGALNTEAFF. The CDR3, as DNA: TGTGCCAGCTCACCCGCAGGGGCATTGAACACTGAAGCTTTCTTT.

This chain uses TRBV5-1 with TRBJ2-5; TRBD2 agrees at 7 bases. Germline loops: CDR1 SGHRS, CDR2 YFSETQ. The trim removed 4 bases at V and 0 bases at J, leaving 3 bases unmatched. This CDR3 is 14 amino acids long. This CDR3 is CASSASGDQETQYF. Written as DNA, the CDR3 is TGCGCCAGCAGCGCCAGCGGGGACCAAGAGACCCAGTACTTC.

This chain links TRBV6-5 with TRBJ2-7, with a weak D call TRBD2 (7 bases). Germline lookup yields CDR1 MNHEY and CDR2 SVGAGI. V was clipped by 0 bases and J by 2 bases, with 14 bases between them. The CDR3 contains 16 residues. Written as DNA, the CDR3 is TGTGCCAGCAGTTACTCGCGATCGGGGGGCCCCTACGAGCAGTACTTC. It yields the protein CASSYSRSGGPYEQYF.

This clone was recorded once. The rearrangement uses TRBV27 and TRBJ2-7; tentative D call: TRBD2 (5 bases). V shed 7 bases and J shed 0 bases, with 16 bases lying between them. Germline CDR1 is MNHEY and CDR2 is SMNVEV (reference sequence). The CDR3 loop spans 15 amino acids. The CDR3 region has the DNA TGTGCCAGCACATCGCTGGGTAGCGCCTCCTACGAGCAGTACTTC. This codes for CASTSLGSASYEQYF.

This CDR3 reads CATGTVSGNTIYF. The DNA for the CDR3 is TGTGCCACCGGGACAGTCTCTGGAAACACCATATATTTT. The chain is built from TRBV19 and TRBJ1-3; 7 nucleotides align to TRBD1. Trimming took 10 bases from V and 0 from J; bases not matched to a gene: 3. Germline CDR1 is LNHDA and CDR2 is SQIVND (reference sequence). The CDR3 totals 13 residues.

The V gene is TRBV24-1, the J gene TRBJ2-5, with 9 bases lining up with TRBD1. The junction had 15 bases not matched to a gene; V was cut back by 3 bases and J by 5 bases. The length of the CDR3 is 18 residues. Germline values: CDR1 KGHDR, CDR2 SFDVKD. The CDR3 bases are TGTGCCACCAGTGATCCTGGGGTCTCGACAGGGGGTGTCGAGACCCAGTACTTC. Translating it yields CATSDPGVSTGGVETQYF.

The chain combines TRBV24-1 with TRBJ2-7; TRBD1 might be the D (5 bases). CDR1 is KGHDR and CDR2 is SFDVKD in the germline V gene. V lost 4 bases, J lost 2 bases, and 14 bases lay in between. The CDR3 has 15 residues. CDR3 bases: TGTGCCACCAGTGACCCAAGGACATCTACCTACGAGCAGTACTTC. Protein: CATSDPRTSTYEQYF.

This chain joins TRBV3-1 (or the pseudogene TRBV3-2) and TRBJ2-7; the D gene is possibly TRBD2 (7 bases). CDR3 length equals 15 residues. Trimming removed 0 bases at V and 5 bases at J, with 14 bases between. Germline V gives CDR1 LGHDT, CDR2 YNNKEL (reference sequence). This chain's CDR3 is CASSQEGGGLNEQYF. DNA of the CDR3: TGTGCCAGCAGCCAAGAGGGGGGGGGCCTAAACGAGCAGTACTTC.